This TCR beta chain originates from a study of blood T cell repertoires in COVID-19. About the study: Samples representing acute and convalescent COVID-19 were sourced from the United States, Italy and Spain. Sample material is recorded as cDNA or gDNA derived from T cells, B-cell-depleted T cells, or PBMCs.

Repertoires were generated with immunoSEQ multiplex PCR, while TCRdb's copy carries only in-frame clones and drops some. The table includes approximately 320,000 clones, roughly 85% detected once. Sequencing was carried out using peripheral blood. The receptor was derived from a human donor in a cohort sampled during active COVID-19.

The CDR3 nucleotides are TGTGCCAGCTCACCGGAATGGCTAGGGGTTGGAAATCAGCCCCAGCATTTT. Amino acid sequence: CASSPEWLGVGNQPQHF. The chain links TRBV18 to TRBJ1-5; perhaps TRBD1 as D (5 bases). CDR1 and CDR2 (germline): KGHSH, LQKENI. V dropped 3 bases and J dropped 4 bases, with 19 bases sitting between them. This CDR3 region has 17 residues.